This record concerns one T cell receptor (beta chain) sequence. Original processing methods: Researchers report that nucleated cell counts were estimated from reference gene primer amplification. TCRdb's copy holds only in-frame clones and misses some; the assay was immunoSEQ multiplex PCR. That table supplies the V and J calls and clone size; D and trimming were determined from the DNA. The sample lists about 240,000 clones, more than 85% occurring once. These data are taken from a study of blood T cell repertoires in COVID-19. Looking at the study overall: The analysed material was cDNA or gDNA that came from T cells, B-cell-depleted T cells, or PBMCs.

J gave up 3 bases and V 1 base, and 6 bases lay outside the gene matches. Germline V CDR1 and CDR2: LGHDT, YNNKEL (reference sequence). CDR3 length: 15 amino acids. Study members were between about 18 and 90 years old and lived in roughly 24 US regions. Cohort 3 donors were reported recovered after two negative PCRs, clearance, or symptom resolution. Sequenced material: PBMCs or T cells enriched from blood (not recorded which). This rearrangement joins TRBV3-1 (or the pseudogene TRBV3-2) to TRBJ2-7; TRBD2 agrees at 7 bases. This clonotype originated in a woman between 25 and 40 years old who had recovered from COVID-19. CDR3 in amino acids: CASSQGAPGGYEQYF. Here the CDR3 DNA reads TGTGCCAGCAGCCAAGGGGCTCCGGGGGGCTACGAGCAGTACTTC.